This TCR beta chain was sequenced in a study of human CD8 memory T cell subsets. Whole-study findings and limits: Higher diversity in stem-like memory T cells than in precursor exhausted T cells was suggested by Chao1 estimates. Stem-like memory and precursor exhausted T cells were similarly highly diverse; effector memory cells were not. Stem-like memory T cell repertoires overlapped minimally with precursor exhausted T cell repertoires.

The germline gives CDR1 MDHEN, CDR2 SYDVKM. This CDR3 spans 16 amino acids. The stem-like memory CD8+ T cells (TSTEM) had a CCR7+ PD-1- TIGIT- phenotype. This clonotype is classed as medium-sized by frequency. The antigen is unknown. UMI-labeled 5' RACE generated the TCR beta libraries. Each CDR3 protein gets one entry in TCRdb, which reprocessed the 5' RACE reads and gives no DNA. The specimen's table records approximately 11,000 distinct CDR3 sequences. The receptor comes from a human donor in good health. The specimen sequenced was CD8+ stem-like memory T cells (TSCM and TCM) sorted from PBMCs. Subset defined: stem-like memory CD8 T cells (TSTEM), CCR7+ PD-1- TIGIT-. The gene calls are TRBV28 and TRBJ1-2; TCRdb selects TRBD1, and the lack of DNA leaves this call unchecked. CDR3 amino acids: CASSSSSTVLNYGYTF.